The rows below give T cell receptor beta chains drawn from one sample of a study of breast tumors, draining lymph nodes, adjacent tissues. Each CDR3 protein is one row after TCRdb ran MiXCR on the multiplex PCR reads. The data show about 100,000 distinct CDR3 sequences, roughly 20% seen once. Sequencing input: axillary lymph node tissue. Receptors were obtained from a female donor with breast cancer. Some clones in this sample may be carry-over from other donors' samples. Each CDR3 is given with its conserved first and last residue. The order of the fields is D gene, J gene, V gene, clone size, CDR3 protein, CDR3 DNA. A D gene is named only where the DNA matches it firmly. The size field is filled for only some rows; it gives once, few, many or a size class.

d_gene: NA; j_gene: TRBJ2-3; v_gene: TRBV7-8; abundance: NA; CDR3aa: CTSSLARRGRGTDTQYF; CDR3nt: TGTACCAGCAGCTTAGCCCGACGGGGGCGGGGCACAGATACGCAGTATTTT
d_gene: TRBD1; j_gene: TRBJ2-1; v_gene: TRBV19; abundance: NA; CDR3aa: CASSIDPWAGGNEQFF; CDR3nt: TGTGCCAGTAGTATAGATCCTTGGGCAGGGGGCAATGAGCAGTTCTTC
d_gene: TRBD1; j_gene: TRBJ1-1; v_gene: TRBV7-2; abundance: NA; CDR3aa: CAEGTVGMDTEAFF; CDR3nt: TGTGCCGAGGGGACAGTCGGCATGGACACTGAAGCTTTCTTT
d_gene: NA; j_gene: TRBJ1-6; v_gene: TRBV27; abundance: NA; CDR3aa: CASRPFTVHNSPLHF; CDR3nt: TGTGCCAGCAGACCATTTACCGTTCATAATTCACCCCTCCACTTT
d_gene: TRBD1; j_gene: TRBJ1-1; v_gene: TRBV7-9; abundance: NA; CDR3aa: CASSQGANTEAFF; CDR3nt: TGTGCCAGCTCACAGGGGGCGAACACTGAAGCTTTCTTT
d_gene: TRBD1; j_gene: TRBJ2-2; v_gene: TRBV5-1; abundance: NA; CDR3aa: CASGRDRRTGELFF; CDR3nt: TGCGCCAGCGGCCGGGACAGACGCACCGGGGAGCTGTTTTTT
d_gene: NA; j_gene: TRBJ2-5; v_gene: TRBV7-9; abundance: many; CDR3aa: CASSLVGGNQETQYF; CDR3nt: TGTGCCAGCAGCTTAGTGGGGGGAAACCAAGAGACCCAGTACTTC
d_gene: NA; j_gene: TRBJ1-2; v_gene: TRBV5-4; abundance: few; CDR3aa: CASSPTTNYGYTF; CDR3nt: TGTGCCAGCAGCCCCACAACTAACTATGGCTACACCTTC
d_gene: NA; j_gene: TRBJ2-1; v_gene: TRBV28; abundance: NA; CDR3aa: CASSARGSSYNEQFF; CDR3nt: TGTGCCAGCAGTGCGAGGGGGAGCTCCTACAATGAGCAGTTCTTC
d_gene: NA; j_gene: TRBJ2-5; v_gene: TRBV19; abundance: NA; CDR3aa: CASSILGGSETQYF; CDR3nt: TGTGCCAGTAGTATTCTCGGGGGCTCGGAGACCCAGTACTTC
d_gene: NA; j_gene: TRBJ1-6; v_gene: TRBV5-6; abundance: many; CDR3aa: CASSLVSTSSTYNSPLHF; CDR3nt: TGTGCCAGCAGCTTGGTGTCCACGTCGAGCACCTATAATTCACCCCTCCACTTT
d_gene: NA; j_gene: TRBJ2-1; v_gene: TRBV19; abundance: many; CDR3aa: CASSSQTPGLRNEQFF; CDR3nt: TGTGCCAGTAGTTCCCAAACTCCGGGACTCCGCAATGAGCAGTTCTTC
d_gene: NA; j_gene: TRBJ1-1; v_gene: TRBV12-3/TRBV12-4; abundance: NA; CDR3aa: CASSSTQEAFF; CDR3nt: TGTGCCAGCAGTTCGACACAGGAAGCTTTCTTT
d_gene: NA; j_gene: TRBJ2-7; v_gene: TRBV5-1; abundance: many; CDR3aa: CASSLAFLYEQYF; CDR3nt: TGCGCCAGCAGCTTAGCCTTCCTTTACGAGCAGTACTTC
d_gene: NA; j_gene: TRBJ2-2; v_gene: TRBV5-5; abundance: few; CDR3aa: CASSLSGTGELFF; CDR3nt: TGTGCCAGCAGCTTGTCCGGGACCGGGGAGCTGTTTTTT
d_gene: NA; j_gene: TRBJ2-5; v_gene: TRBV7-9; abundance: many; CDR3aa: CASSLVVPGLETQYF; CDR3nt: TGTGCCAGCAGCTTAGTAGTCCCGGGACTAGAGACCCAGTACTTC
d_gene: NA; j_gene: TRBJ2-2; v_gene: TRBV5-4; abundance: few; CDR3aa: CASNTPENTGELFF; CDR3nt: TGTGCCAGCAACACACCGGAGAACACCGGGGAGCTGTTTTTT
d_gene: NA; j_gene: TRBJ1-5; v_gene: TRBV19; abundance: many; CDR3aa: CASSIRAPLNQPQHF; CDR3nt: TGTGCCAGTAGTATCCGGGCTCCCCTTAATCAGCCCCAGCATTTT
d_gene: NA; j_gene: TRBJ1-2; v_gene: TRBV2; abundance: many; CDR3aa: CASSDDASGGVGYTF; CDR3nt: TGTGCCAGCAGTGACGATGCTTCGGGAGGGGTTGGCTACACCTTC
d_gene: NA; j_gene: TRBJ2-7; v_gene: TRBV20-1; abundance: medium-sized; CDR3aa: CSASLASYEQYF; CDR3nt: TGCAGTGCTAGTCTAGCGTCGTACGAGCAGTACTTC
d_gene: NA; j_gene: TRBJ2-1; v_gene: TRBV10-3; abundance: many; CDR3aa: CAISESAGDEQFF; CDR3nt: TGTGCCATCAGTGAGTCGGCAGGCGATGAGCAGTTCTTC
d_gene: TRBD2; j_gene: TRBJ2-2; v_gene: TRBV7-9; abundance: NA; CDR3aa: CASSLGGGSRELFF; CDR3nt: TGTGCCAGCAGCTTAGGGGGGGGGAGCAGGGAGCTGTTTTTT
d_gene: NA; j_gene: TRBJ1-1; v_gene: TRBV10-3; abundance: NA; CDR3aa: CAISELAPNTEAFF; CDR3nt: TGTGCCATCAGTGAGCTCGCACCGAACACTGAAGCTTTCTTT
d_gene: NA; j_gene: TRBJ2-7; v_gene: TRBV11-2; abundance: many; CDR3aa: CASSFWGAAYEQYF; CDR3nt: TGTGCCAGCAGCTTCTGGGGGGCGGCCTACGAGCAGTACTTC
d_gene: TRBD2; j_gene: TRBJ2-1; v_gene: TRBV30; abundance: NA; CDR3aa: CAWSSLAGGPRNEQFF; CDR3nt: TGTGCCTGGAGTTCTCTAGCGGGAGGGCCGAGGAATGAGCAGTTCTTC
d_gene: NA; j_gene: TRBJ2-2; v_gene: TRBV4-2; abundance: many; CDR3aa: CASSQEVIAGELFF; CDR3nt: TGTGCCAGCAGCCAAGAAGTAATCGCCGGGGAGCTGTTTTTT
d_gene: NA; j_gene: TRBJ1-6; v_gene: TRBV7-8; abundance: many; CDR3aa: CASTKTVQGSPLHF; CDR3nt: TGTGCCAGCACGAAGACAGTTCAAGGGTCACCCCTCCACTTT
d_gene: TRBD1; j_gene: TRBJ2-3; v_gene: TRBV20-1; abundance: NA; CDR3aa: CSARERQGREADTQYF; CDR3nt: TGCAGTGCTAGAGAGAGACAGGGGAGAGAGGCAGATACGCAGTATTTT
d_gene: NA; j_gene: TRBJ2-7; v_gene: TRBV3-1; abundance: few; CDR3aa: CASSQANYEQYF; CDR3nt: TGTGCCAGCAGCCAAGCGAACTACGAGCAGTACTTC
d_gene: NA; j_gene: TRBJ1-2; v_gene: TRBV4-1; abundance: many; CDR3aa: CASSQVSRGGVGAGYTF; CDR3nt: TGCGCCAGCAGCCAAGTGAGCAGGGGAGGGGTAGGTGCCGGCTACACCTTC
d_gene: NA; j_gene: TRBJ2-1; v_gene: TRBV24-1; abundance: many; CDR3aa: CATSDRGGTFDEQFF; CDR3nt: TGTGCCACCAGTGACAGGGGAGGGACGTTCGATGAGCAGTTCTTC
d_gene: NA; j_gene: TRBJ2-1; v_gene: TRBV25-1; abundance: many; CDR3aa: CASSESNEQFF; CDR3nt: TGTGCCAGCAGTGAGTCTAATGAGCAGTTCTTC
d_gene: NA; j_gene: TRBJ1-4; v_gene: TRBV18; abundance: NA; CDR3aa: CASSSGGEKLFF; CDR3nt: TGTGCCAGCTCATCGGGTGGTGAAAAACTGTTTTTT
d_gene: NA; j_gene: TRBJ2-7; v_gene: TRBV14; abundance: many; CDR3aa: CASSPRGNVYEQYF; CDR3nt: TGTGCCAGCAGCCCAAGGGGAAACGTCTACGAGCAGTACTTC
d_gene: NA; j_gene: TRBJ1-5; v_gene: TRBV7-8; abundance: few; CDR3aa: CASSHMGGLGQPQHF; CDR3nt: TGTGCCAGCAGCCACATGGGAGGACTTGGTCAGCCCCAGCATTTT
d_gene: TRBD1; j_gene: TRBJ1-4; v_gene: TRBV6-6; abundance: NA; CDR3aa: CASIDRGDEKLFF; CDR3nt: TGTGCCAGCATAGACAGGGGGGATGAAAAACTGTTTTTT
d_gene: NA; j_gene: TRBJ2-1; v_gene: TRBV5-1; abundance: few; CDR3aa: CASSLDPAYYNEQFF; CDR3nt: TGCGCCAGCAGCTTGGATCCAGCCTACTACAATGAGCAGTTCTTC
d_gene: NA; j_gene: TRBJ2-3; v_gene: TRBV6-1; abundance: many; CDR3aa: CASRQGGNTDTQYF; CDR3nt: TGTGCCAGCAGGCAGGGAGGAAACACAGATACGCAGTATTTT
d_gene: NA; j_gene: TRBJ2-3; v_gene: TRBV6-6; abundance: many; CDR3aa: CAGRAGPSTDTQYF; CDR3nt: TGTGCCGGCCGAGCGGGCCCTAGCACAGATACGCAGTATTTT
d_gene: NA; j_gene: TRBJ1-2; v_gene: TRBV28; abundance: NA; CDR3aa: CASSPAPGASYGYTF; CDR3nt: TGTGCCAGCAGCCCCGCCCCAGGGGCCTCTTATGGCTACACCTTC
d_gene: NA; j_gene: TRBJ2-1; v_gene: TRBV18; abundance: NA; CDR3aa: CASSPRSGWDGEQFF; CDR3nt: TGTGCCAGCTCACCACGGTCGGGTTGGGACGGCGAGCAGTTCTTC
d_gene: TRBD1; j_gene: TRBJ1-4; v_gene: TRBV7-9; abundance: NA; CDR3aa: CASSSLGGGDEKLFF; CDR3nt: TGTGCCAGCAGCTCGCTAGGGGGCGGGGATGAAAAACTGTTTTTT
d_gene: TRBD1; j_gene: TRBJ1-4; v_gene: TRBV7-9; abundance: NA; CDR3aa: CASSRTGVEKLFF; CDR3nt: TGTGCCAGCAGCAGGACAGGGGTGGAAAAACTGTTTTTT
d_gene: NA; j_gene: TRBJ1-3; v_gene: TRBV6-6; abundance: many; CDR3aa: CASSYGPGGSGNTIYF; CDR3nt: TGTGCCAGCAGTTACGGGCCCGGGGGTAGTGGAAACACCATATATTTT